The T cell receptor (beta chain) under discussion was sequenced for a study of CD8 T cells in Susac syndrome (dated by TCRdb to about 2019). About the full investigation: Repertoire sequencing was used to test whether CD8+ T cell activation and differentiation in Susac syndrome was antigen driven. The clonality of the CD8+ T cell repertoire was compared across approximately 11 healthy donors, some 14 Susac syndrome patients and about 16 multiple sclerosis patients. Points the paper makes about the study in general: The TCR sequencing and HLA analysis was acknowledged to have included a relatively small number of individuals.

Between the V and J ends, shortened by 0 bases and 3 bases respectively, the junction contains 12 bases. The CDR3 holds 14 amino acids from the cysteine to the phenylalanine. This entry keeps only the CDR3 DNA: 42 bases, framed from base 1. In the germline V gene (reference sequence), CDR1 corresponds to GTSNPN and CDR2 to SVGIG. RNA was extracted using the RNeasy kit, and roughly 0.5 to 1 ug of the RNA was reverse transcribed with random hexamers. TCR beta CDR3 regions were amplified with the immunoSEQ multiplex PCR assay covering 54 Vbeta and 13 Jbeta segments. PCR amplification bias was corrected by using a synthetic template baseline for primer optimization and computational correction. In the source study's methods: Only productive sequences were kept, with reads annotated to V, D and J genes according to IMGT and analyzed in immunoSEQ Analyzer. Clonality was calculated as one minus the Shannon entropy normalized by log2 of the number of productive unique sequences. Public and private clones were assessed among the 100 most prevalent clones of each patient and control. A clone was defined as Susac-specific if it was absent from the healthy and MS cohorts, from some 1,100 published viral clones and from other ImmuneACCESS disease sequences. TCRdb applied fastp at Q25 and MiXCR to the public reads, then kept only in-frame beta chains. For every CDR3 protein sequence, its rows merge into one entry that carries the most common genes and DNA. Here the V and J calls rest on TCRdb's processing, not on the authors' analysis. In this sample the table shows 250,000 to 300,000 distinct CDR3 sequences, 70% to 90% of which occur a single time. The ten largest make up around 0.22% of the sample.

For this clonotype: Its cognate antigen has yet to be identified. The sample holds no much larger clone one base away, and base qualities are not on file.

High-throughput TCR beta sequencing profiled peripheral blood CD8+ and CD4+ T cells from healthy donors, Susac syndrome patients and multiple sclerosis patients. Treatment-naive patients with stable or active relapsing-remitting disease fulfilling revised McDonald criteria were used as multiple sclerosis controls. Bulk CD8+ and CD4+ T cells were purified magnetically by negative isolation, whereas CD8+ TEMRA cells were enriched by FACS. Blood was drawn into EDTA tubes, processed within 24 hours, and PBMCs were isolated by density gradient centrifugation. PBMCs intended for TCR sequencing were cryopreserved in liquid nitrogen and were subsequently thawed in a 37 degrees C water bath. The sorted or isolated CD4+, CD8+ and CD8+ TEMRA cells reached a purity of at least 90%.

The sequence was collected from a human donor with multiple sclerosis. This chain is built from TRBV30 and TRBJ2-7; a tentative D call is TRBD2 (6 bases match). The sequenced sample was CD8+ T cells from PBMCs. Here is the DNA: TGTGCCTGGAGTGTACTCGGGGGATTCTACGAGCAGTACTTC. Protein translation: CAWSVLGGFYEQYF.